What follows describes a single TCR beta chain. No cognate antigen has been identified for it. No base-level quality is on record; no much larger clone is a single base apart. The time point label here, explained by the study, means: baseline before first vaccination. Samples from vaccinated people were obtained from the UK trials COV001 and COV002, which included a single-blind randomized controlled phase 2/3 trial of AZD1222 (ChAdOx1 nCoV-19) in healthy adults. Trial participant PBMC samples were collected at day 0 and day 28 after the second dose for TCRbeta chain sequencing. This entry belongs to a study of T cell responses to AZD1222 COVID-19 vaccine (dated by TCRdb to about 2021). Concerning the study at large: Because spike-specific TCR depth and breadth did not differ between the two schedules, AZD1222 recipients who got a second dose at roughly 4 weeks were pooled with those who got a second dose at roughly 12 weeks. TCR sequencing was performed for about 250 trial participants, of whom about 210 were given two doses of AZD1222 and 26 were given two doses of MenACWY control vaccine. Trial participants were enrolled by age into subgroups of 18-55, 56-69 and 70-plus years, and around 150, 29 and 61 TCR-sequenced participants, respectively, were included in these subgroups. General conclusions and limits of the study: Spike-specific TCR breadth and depth rose significantly after two AZD1222 doses compared with day 0 and with MenACWY recipients. Conclusions about previously exposed vaccinees were limited because only a handful of AZD1222 recipients were SARS-CoV-2 seropositive at baseline. Reportedly, almost half of the unique spike-specific TCRs recognized epitopes lying outside the regions that are mutated in the B.1.351 and B.1.1.7 variants. Most participants were white British and females outnumbered males, and the authors suggested that clonal diversity may have been underestimated. The 56-69-year group was small, and its depth increase did not reach significance, likely because of low power. Vaccine-associated CD4 TCRs spanned the whole spike protein, with dominant responses in regions 160-218 and 743-854. Because no day 14 peak-response samples were available, the repertoires could be characterized only after the peak T cell response.

V and J are truncated by 4 bases and 0 bases respectively, leaving an intervening sequence of 12 bases. Including the terminal cysteine and phenylalanine, the CDR3 comprises 15 residues. The DNA shown is the 45-base CDR3, in frame from base 1. CDR1 and CDR2, looked up from the germline V gene, are SGHTA and FQGNSA. The CDR3 regions of human TCRbeta chains were analyzed by immunosequencing. Per the source publication's procedure: TCRs in the repertoires were matched against a reference library of SARS-CoV-2-specific TCRs that had been generated with the MIRA antigen-specificity platform. Breadth was defined as the fraction of unique TCRs that were SARS-CoV-2-associated. Depth was defined as the fraction of total T cells that were SARS-CoV-2-associated. Each spike-specific TCR was assigned to its reactive spike region and to a CD4 or CD8 class using the MIRA data. Log10-transformed breadth and depth values were compared by one-way ANOVA with Sidak's multiple comparisons tests. Entries here come from immuneACCESS through TCRdb and include only in-frame sequences with V and J called. Some clones fail to appear in such tables; in the studies checked, an unresolved V gene covers under half of the shortfall, and the cause of the remainder is unknown. That table gives V, J and clone size, and the DNA gave D and trimming. This sample holds 25,000 to 30,000 clones; roughly 73% were observed only once. The top ten clonotypes cover 5.8% of the sample.

Sequenced material: peripheral blood, taken on day 0 of AZD1222 vaccination. The receptor's source is an adult in good health. This receptor chain uses TRBV7-2 and TRBJ1-1; D gene: possibly TRBD1, on 5 matching bases. The DNA reads as follows: TGTGCCAGCAGCTACACACAGGTCATGAACACTGAAGCTTTCTTT. Its protein is CASSYTQVMNTEAFF.